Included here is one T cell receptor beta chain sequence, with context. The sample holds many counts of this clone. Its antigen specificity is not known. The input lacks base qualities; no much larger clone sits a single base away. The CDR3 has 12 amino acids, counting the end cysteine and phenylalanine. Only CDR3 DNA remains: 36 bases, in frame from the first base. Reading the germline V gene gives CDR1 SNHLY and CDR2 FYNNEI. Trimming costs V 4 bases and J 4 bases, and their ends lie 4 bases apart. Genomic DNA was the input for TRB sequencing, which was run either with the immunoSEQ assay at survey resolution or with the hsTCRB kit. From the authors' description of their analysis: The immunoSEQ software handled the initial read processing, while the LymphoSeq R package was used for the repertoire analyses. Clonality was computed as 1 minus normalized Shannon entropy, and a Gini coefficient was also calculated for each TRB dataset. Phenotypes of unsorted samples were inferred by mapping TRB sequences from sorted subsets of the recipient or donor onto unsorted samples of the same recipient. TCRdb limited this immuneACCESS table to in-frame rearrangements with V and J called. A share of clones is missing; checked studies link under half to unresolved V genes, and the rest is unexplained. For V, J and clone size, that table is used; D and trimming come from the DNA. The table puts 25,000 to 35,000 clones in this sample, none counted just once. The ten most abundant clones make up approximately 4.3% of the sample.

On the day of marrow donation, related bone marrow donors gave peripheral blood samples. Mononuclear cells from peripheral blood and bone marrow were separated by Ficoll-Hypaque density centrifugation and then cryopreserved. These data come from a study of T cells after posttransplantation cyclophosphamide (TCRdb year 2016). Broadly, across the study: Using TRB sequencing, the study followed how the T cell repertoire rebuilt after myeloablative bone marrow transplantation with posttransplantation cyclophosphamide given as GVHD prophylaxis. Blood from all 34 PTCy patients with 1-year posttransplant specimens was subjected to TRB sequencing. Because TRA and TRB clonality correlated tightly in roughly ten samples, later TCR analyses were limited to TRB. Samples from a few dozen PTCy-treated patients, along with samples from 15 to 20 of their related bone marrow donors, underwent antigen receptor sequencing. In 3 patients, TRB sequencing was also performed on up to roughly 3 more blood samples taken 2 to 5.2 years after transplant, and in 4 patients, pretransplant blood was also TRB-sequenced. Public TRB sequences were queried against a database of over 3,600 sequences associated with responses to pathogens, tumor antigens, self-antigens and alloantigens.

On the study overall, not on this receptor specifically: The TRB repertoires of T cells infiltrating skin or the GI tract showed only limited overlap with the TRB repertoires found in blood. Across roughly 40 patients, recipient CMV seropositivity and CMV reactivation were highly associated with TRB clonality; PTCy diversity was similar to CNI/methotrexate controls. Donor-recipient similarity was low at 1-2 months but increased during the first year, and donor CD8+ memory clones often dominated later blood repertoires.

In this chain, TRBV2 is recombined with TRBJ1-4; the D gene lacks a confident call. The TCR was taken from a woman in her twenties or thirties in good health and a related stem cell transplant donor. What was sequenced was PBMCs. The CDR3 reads CASSGSNEKLFF. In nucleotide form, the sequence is TGTGCCAGCAGTGGCAGTAATGAAAAACTGTTTTTT.